What follows are 23 T cell receptor beta chains derived from one specimen sequenced in a study of STAT5B mutations in CD4+ large granular lymphocyte leukemia. Sequencing was performed with immunoSEQ multiplex PCR; in TCRdb, only in-frame clones are kept and a portion is missing. The sample has 30,000 or so clones; roughly 89% are singletons. The sample consisted of CD4+ T cells from blood buffy coats. These TCRs come from a human donor in good health.

This chain connects TRBV10-2 to TRBJ1-5; 9 bases map to TRBD1. The CDR3 covers 16 residues. Germline CDR1 and CDR2: WSHSY and SAAADI. The junction had 12 bases not matched to a gene; V was cut back by 3 bases and J by 9 bases. Here the CDR3 DNA reads TGCGCCAGCAGTGACTTCCAACAGGGGGCTCCGAGGCCCCAGCATTTT. Its translation: CASSDFQQGAPRPQHF.

This clone was counted a few times. J is TRBJ1-1 and V is TRBV7-9, with 7 nucleotides matching TRBD1. CDR3 length equals 14 residues. V trimming: 6 bases; J trimming: 0 bases; junction bases outside the gene matches: 4. Germline values: CDR1 SEHNR, CDR2 FQNEAQ (reference sequence). Here the CDR3 DNA reads TGTGCCAGCAGACCGGGACAGTTGAACACTGAAGCTTTCTTT. This encodes CASRPGQLNTEAFF.

The chain combines TRBV10-3 with TRBJ2-1; 10 nucleotides agree with TRBD2. The V and J ends lost 9 bases and 8 bases, in that order; junction bases with no gene match: 7. The CDR3 length is 13 residues. Germline assignment: CDR1 ENHRY and CDR2 SYGVKD. The CDR3, as DNA: TGTGCCATGGGGCTAGCGGGAGCAGATGAGCAGTTCTTC. Protein sequence: CAMGLAGADEQFF.

The chain carries TRBV6-1 and TRBJ2-1; 9 bases agree with TRBD1. Trimming at V came to 9 bases and at J to 6 bases, leaving 12 bases not matched to a gene. CDR1 MNHNS and CDR2 SASEGT come from the germline V gene. The length of the CDR3 is 15 residues. CDR3 sequence reads: CASFPGQGPINEQFF. DNA for the CDR3: TGTGCCAGTTTCCCGGGACAGGGACCTATCAATGAGCAGTTCTTC.

The CDR3 nucleotides read TGTGCCAGCAGCCTCCGGACGGCCTCCTACGAGCAGTACTTC. Residues: CASSLRTASYEQYF. The chain couples TRBV7-2 to TRBJ2-7; no firm D call. Deletions cut 5 bases from V and 0 bases from J, with 11 bases between. The CDR3 spans 14 residues. Looked up from germline, CDR1 is SGHTA and CDR2 is FQGNSA.

The chain couples TRBV6-5 to TRBJ2-4, with D tentatively TRBD1 (5 bases). CDR1 and CDR2 from the germline V gene are MNHEY and SVGAGI. The CDR3 is made up of 15 amino acids. Trimming took 6 bases from V and 0 from J, leaving 12 bases between them. CDR3 sequence (DNA): TGTGCCAGCAGCCGACAGAGTCTAGCCAAAAACATTCAGTACTTC. Its translation is CASSRQSLAKNIQYF.

The chain has TRBV19 and TRBJ1-5; D may be TRBD1 (6 bases). The ends were cut back, 1 base at V and 5 bases at J, with 9 bases in the middle. The CDR3 extends over 14 amino acids. The germline gives CDR1 LNHDA, CDR2 SQIVND (reference sequence). Here the CDR3 DNA reads TGTGCCAGTAGTATAGTTCGGGGGCATCAGCCCCAGCATTTT. It translates to CASSIVRGHQPQHF.

CDR3 in DNA: TGTGCCAGCAGCCCCCGTGCAGCGGGAGGGTCCTCCTACGAGCAGTACTTC. Its protein product is CASSPRAAGGSSYEQYF. This chain joins TRBV7-2 and TRBJ2-7; 10 bases are a match to TRBD2. This CDR3 region has 17 residues. CDR1 SGHTA and CDR2 FQGNSA come from the germline V gene. With V trimmed by 5 bases and J by 0 bases, 10 bases remained unmatched.

The chain couples TRBV28 to TRBJ2-3; the D gene is possibly TRBD2 (6 bases). With 4 bases removed from V and 4 bases from J, the gap between germline ends came to 15 bases. Germline assignment: CDR1 MDHEN and CDR2 SYDVKM. This CDR3 is 15 amino acids long. The CDR3, as DNA: TGTGCCAGCAGTTCCTCGGGGCGGGGAGCAGATACGCAGTATTTT. Its protein is CASSSSGRGADTQYF.

The rearrangement joins TRBV10-3 to TRBJ2-3; 11 bases match TRBD2. V lost 2 bases and J lost 5; bases outside the gene matches: 12. The CDR3 totals 18 residues. CDR1 is ENHRY, CDR2 SYGVKD, per germline. The chain's CDR3 is CAISEGASGRRGRDTQYF. The CDR3 DNA reads TGTGCCATCAGTGAGGGGGCTAGCGGGAGGAGAGGGCGAGATACGCAGTATTTT.

This sequence joins TRBV11-3 and TRBJ2-2; no definite D call. V was clipped by 5 bases and J by 5 bases, with 18 bases between them. Germline V lookup: CDR1 SGHNT, CDR2 YENEEA. The CDR3 has 16 residues. CDR3 sequence reads: CASSPSLPFGTGELFF. The DNA of the CDR3 is TGTGCCAGCAGCCCCTCACTCCCATTCGGTACCGGGGAGCTGTTTTTT.

The chain couples TRBV6-5 to TRBJ1-2; no definite D call. Germline values: CDR1 MNHEY, CDR2 SVGAGI. Trimming shortened V by 10 bases and J by 2 bases, and 17 bases separated the two germline ends. This CDR3 has 14 amino acids. The DNA of the CDR3 is TGTGCCACCGCGGAGGGAAACGTCAACTATGGCTACACCTTC. Protein: CATAEGNVNYGYTF.

The chain has TRBV7-6 and TRBJ2-2, with D perhaps matching TRBD1 or TRBD2 (5 bases each). The germline V gene has CDR1 SGHVS and CDR2 FNYEAQ. The CDR3 length is 13 residues. V gave up 5 bases and J gave up 5 bases, with 9 bases separating them. CDR3 DNA sequence: TGTGCCAGCAGCCGAGGGGTAACCGGGGAGCTGTTTTTT. This gives the protein CASSRGVTGELFF.

The rearrangement joins TRBV6-1 to TRBJ2-5, with TRBD1 identical over 7 bases. The J call could be wrong; TRBJ2-7 is a better fit for the DNA end. This CDR3 has 13 residues. Germline CDR1 is MNHNS and CDR2 is SASEGT. CDR3 amino acids: CASSRNRGYEQYF. The CDR3 DNA reads as TGTGCCAGCAGCCGCAACAGGGGCTACGAGCAGTACTTC.

V is TRBV5-4 and J is TRBJ2-3; 7 bases map to TRBD1. This CDR3 comprises 16 residues. V was clipped by 0 bases and J by 2 bases; unmatched bases: 6. Looked up from germline, CDR1 is SGHNT and CDR2 is YYREEE (reference sequence). The CDR3 loop is CASSLVGDRVTDTQYF. The CDR3, as DNA: TGTGCCAGCAGCTTGGTTGGCGACAGGGTCACAGATACGCAGTATTTT.

The chain has TRBV5-1 and TRBJ2-3; D is ambiguous. Germline CDR1 SGHRS, CDR2 YFSETQ. V shed 0 bases and J shed 6 bases, with 14 bases lying between them. This CDR3 spans 15 amino acids. CDR3 DNA sequence: TGCGCCAGCAGCTTGGGCCGACCCCCGCGGGATACGCAGTATTTT. Encoded protein: CASSLGRPPRDTQYF.

CDR3 sequence: CSVEVGGGTEAFF. CDR3 nucleotide sequence: TGCAGCGTTGAGGTGGGGGGGGGTACTGAAGCTTTCTTT. This chain joins TRBV29-1 and TRBJ1-1; a weak D match, TRBD1 (5 bases). This CDR3 has 13 residues. Germline V gene data show CDR1 as SQVTM and CDR2 as ANQGSEA. Trimming left V 3 bases short and J 5 bases short, with 13 bases between.

This chain links TRBV28 with TRBJ2-1, with D possibly called TRBD1 or TRBD2 (5 bases each). Germline assignment: CDR1 MDHEN and CDR2 SYDVKM. The CDR3 consists of 15 residues. Trimming removed 4 bases from V and 3 bases from J, with 13 bases in between. The CDR3 coding sequence is TGTGCCAGCAGTTACGGGACCTTATTCTACAATGAGCAGTTCTTC. Amino acid sequence: CASSYGTLFYNEQFF.

The rearrangement links TRBV28 to TRBJ1-5, with D hard to call. The CDR3 covers 15 residues. Trimming took 4 bases from V and 1 from J, leaving 11 bases between them. CDR1 and CDR2 from the germline V gene are MDHEN and SYDVKM. The CDR3 region is CASSSPSSSNQPQHF. The CDR3 DNA sequence: TGTGCCAGCAGTTCACCCTCTTCGAGCAATCAGCCCCAGCATTTT.

This clone appeared a single time. This chain links TRBV7-9 with TRBJ1-1, with D possibly being TRBD1 (5 bases). CDR1 is SEHNR and CDR2 is FQNEAQ in the germline V gene (reference sequence). This CDR3 is 15 amino acids long. V lost 1 base to trimming and J lost 6 bases, with 15 bases between them. The CDR3 coding sequence is TGTGCCAGCAGCTTAGGGGACCTTTGGGGGGCTGAAGCTTTCTTT. This encodes CASSLGDLWGAEAFF.

The rearrangement links TRBV28 to TRBJ2-1; a weak D match, TRBD1 (6 bases). V gave up 3 bases and J gave up 6 bases, with 12 bases separating them. CDR1 is MDHEN and CDR2 is SYDVKM in the germline V gene. CDR3 length: 14 amino acids. CDR3 region: CASSFEQGFNEQFF. The DNA of the CDR3 is TGTGCCAGCAGTTTTGAACAGGGCTTCAATGAGCAGTTCTTC. Full variable domain (missing parts from reference TRBV28 and TRBJ2-1): DVKVTQSSRYLVKRTGEKVFLECVQDMDHENMFWYRQDPGLGLRLIYFSYDVKMKEKGDIPEGYSVSREKKERFSLILESASTNQTSMYLCASSFEQGFNEQFFGPGTRLTVL.

This clone has only a few counts. CDR3 DNA sequence: TGTGCCATCAGTGAGTTTGGCCAAGAGACCCAGTACTTC. Translated: CAISEFGQETQYF. The chain is built from TRBV10-3 and TRBJ2-5, with D hard to call. The germline V gene encodes CDR1 ENHRY and CDR2 SYGVKD. This CDR3 is built from 13 residues. Trimming took off 1 base at V and 1 base at J, with 4 bases between the two ends.

The gene calls are TRBV19 and TRBJ1-6, with unresolved D. Trimming left V 5 bases short and J 8 bases short, with 13 bases between. The CDR3 loop spans 14 amino acids. Germline V gene lookup returns CDR1 LNHDA and CDR2 SQIVND (reference sequence). Here the CDR3 reads CASSVGVGDSPLHF. The CDR3 nucleotides read TGTGCCAGTAGTGTGGGCGTCGGGGATTCACCCCTCCACTTT.